These T cell receptor beta chains were read from a single sample in a study of T cell responses to AZD1222 COVID-19 vaccine. Here immunoSEQ multiplex PCR was the method, and the copy in TCRdb shows in-frame clones only, minus some. The sample holds 120,000 to 150,000 clones; about 94% are singletons and the top ten take approximately 3.8%. The sequencing used peripheral blood, collected 28 days after the second AZD1222 dose. These receptors all stem from an adult who received the AZD1222 COVID-19 vaccine. The CDR3 runs from the conserved cysteine through the conserved F or W. A D gene is named only where the DNA matches it firmly. Clone size is not always given. Where it is, it says once, few, many or a class for expanded clones.

TRBJ2-1,TRBD1,TRBV5-1,.,TGCGCCAGCAGCTTAACAGGGGGCAATGAGCAGTTCTTC,CASSLTGGNEQFF
TRBJ1-3,TRBD1,TRBV9,.,TGTGCCAGCAGCATCCTCCCGTCGGGACAGGGGAACACCATATATTTT,CASSILPSGQGNTIYF
TRBJ1-5,.,TRBV7-8,.,TGTGCCAGCAGCCCCGTTACGGATCAGCCCCAGCATTTT,CASSPVTDQPQHF
TRBJ2-2,TRBD1,TRBV3-1/TRBV3-2,.,TGTGCCAGCAGCCCTTCGGACAGGGTCTTCGGGGAGCTGTTTTTT,CASSPSDRVFGELFF
TRBJ2-3,TRBD1,TRBV7-9,.,TGTGCCAGCAGCTCTCGACAGGGAAGTAGAACAGATACGCAGTATTTT,CASSSRQGSRTDTQYF
TRBJ2-2,.,TRBV2,.,TGTGCCAGCAGAGTTCAGGTTGACACCGGGGAGCTGTTTTTT,CASRVQVDTGELFF
TRBJ2-1,.,TRBV5-1,.,TGCGCCAGCAGCTTTGCCTTAGCTGGGAATGAGCAGTTCTTC,CASSFALAGNEQFF
TRBJ2-7,.,TRBV12-3/TRBV12-4,.,TGTGCCAGCACTCGGACAGCCTACGAGCAGTACTTC,CASTRTAYEQYF
TRBJ2-7,TRBD1,TRBV3-1/TRBV3-2,.,TGTGCCAGCAGCCACACAGGGGTTCGCTACGAGCAGTACTTC,CASSHTGVRYEQYF
TRBJ2-2,TRBD2,TRBV18,.,TGTGCCAGCTCACCTTATGCTGGCGGGAGTAGTGGCACCGGGGAGCTGTTTTTT,CASSPYAGGSSGTGELFF
TRBJ1-5,.,TRBV6-6,.,TGTGCCAGCGGGGATAGCAATCAGCCCCAGCATTTT,CASGDSNQPQHF
TRBJ1-1,.,TRBV6-1,.,TGTGCCAGCAGTGAAAGGGGGGGTATTGACAGATTGTCCACTGAAGCTTTCTTT,CASSERGGIDRLSTEAFF
TRBJ1-1,.,TRBV5-4,.,TGTGCCAGCAGCTTGGGCCCGACAAACACTGAAGCTTTCTTT,CASSLGPTNTEAFF
TRBJ1-4,TRBD1,TRBV13,few,TGTGCCAGTAAAAGGGGGCGGCACGAAAAACTGTTTTTT,CASKRGRHEKLFF
TRBJ2-7,TRBD1,TRBV5-1,.,TGCGCCAGCAGCTTGGGACAGGGGCCCTCCTACGAGCAGTACTTC,CASSLGQGPSYEQYF
TRBJ1-1,.,TRBV4-3,.,TGCGCCAGCAGCCAAGATGGGGGTGGTGGCACTGAAGCTTTCTTT,CASSQDGGGGTEAFF
TRBJ1-3,TRBD1,TRBV2,.,TGTGCCAGCAGATACAGGGGTTCTGGAAACACCATATATTTT,CASRYRGSGNTIYF
TRBJ1-2,.,TRBV5-1,.,TGCGCCAGCGCAGGCGGATATGGCTACACCTTC,CASAGGYGYTF
TRBJ1-5,.,TRBV7-2,.,TGTGCCAGCAGCTTAGCCGTGTCTCAGCCCCAGCATTTT,CASSLAVSQPQHF
TRBJ2-7,TRBD2,TRBV7-2,.,TGTGCCAGCAGCTTAGTGGGCGGGGGAGTTTACGAGCAGTACTTC,CASSLVGGGVYEQYF
TRBJ2-1,.,TRBV7-3,.,TGTGCCAGCAGCGCAAGGAGGGCCGGTAGTGGTAATGAGCAGTTCTTC,CASSARRAGSGNEQFF
TRBJ1-2,TRBD1,TRBV29-1,.,TGCAGCGTTGAAGATCCGGGACAGGGCTATGGCTACACCTTC,CSVEDPGQGYGYTF
TRBJ1-3,.,TRBV4-1,.,TGCGCCAGCAGCCACGGACCGCTCTCTGGAAACACCATATATTTT,CASSHGPLSGNTIYF
TRBJ1-5,.,TRBV14,.,TGTGCCAGCAGTTACGGGCTGGGGCCCCAGCATTTT,CASSYGLGPQHF
TRBJ1-1,.,TRBV7-8,few,TGTGCCAGCAGCTCTACTGACGGGAACACTGAAGCTTTCTTT,CASSSTDGNTEAFF
TRBJ1-1,.,TRBV6-5,.,TGTGCCAGCAGTTACTCAAGTTACGAGGGGAACACTGAAGCTTTCTTT,CASSYSSYEGNTEAFF
TRBJ2-7,TRBD1,TRBV7-9,.,TGTGCCAGCAGCCCCCGGGACAGGGCCCTCCGAGAGCAGTACTTC,CASSPRDRALREQYF
TRBJ1-5,.,TRBV11-2,.,TGTGCCAGCAGCTTAGACGGATATAGCAATCAGCCCCAGCATTTT,CASSLDGYSNQPQHF
TRBJ2-7,.,TRBV7-9,.,TGTGCCAGCAGCTTTGGGTGGGACACCACCTACGAGCAGTACTTC,CASSFGWDTTYEQYF
TRBJ2-1,.,TRBV19,.,TGTGCCAGTAGTATTTCCGGGGTGTCAGGAAATGAGCAGTTCTTC,CASSISGVSGNEQFF
TRBJ1-6,TRBD1,TRBV27,.,TGTGCCAGCAGCCTTGGACAGGGGAATTCACCCCTCCACTTT,CASSLGQGNSPLHF
TRBJ1-5,TRBD1,TRBV7-9,.,TGTGCCAGCAGCCAGGGGGCGGGTCAGCCCCAGCATTTT,CASSQGAGQPQHF
TRBJ2-5,.,TRBV11-1,.,TGTGCCAGCAGCTTAGAGCCGTCCGGGGAGACCCAGTACTTC,CASSLEPSGETQYF
TRBJ1-1,.,TRBV5-4,.,TGTGCCAGCAGCATAATCGGGGGGCGGGGGCCTGAAGCTTTCTTT,CASSIIGGRGPEAFF
TRBJ2-3,TRBD1,TRBV9,.,TGTGCCAGCAGCGTGGGGACAGGGGCGAACACAGATACGCAGTATTTT,CASSVGTGANTDTQYF
TRBJ1-1,TRBD1,TRBV25-1,.,TGTGCCAGCAGTGCCCGGGACAGGCTAGAAGCTTTCTTT,CASSARDRLEAFF
TRBJ2-7,.,TRBV11-2,.,TGTGCCAGCAGCTTAAGTGTTTATGGCTACGAGCAGTACTTC,CASSLSVYGYEQYF
TRBJ1-1,.,TRBV20-1,few,TGCAGTGGGGGGGTAGGCACTGAAGCTTTCTTT,CSGGVGTEAFF
TRBJ1-4,.,TRBV6-5,.,TGTGCCAGCAGTTACTCAGGGACGGGCGGCGAAAAACTGTTTTTT,CASSYSGTGGEKLFF
TRBJ2-6,.,TRBV7-2,.,TGTGCCAGCAGCTCCTCTGGGGCCAACGTCCTGACTTTC,CASSSSGANVLTF
TRBJ2-1,.,TRBV7-3,.,TGTGCCAGCAGCGGTAGGGAATACGATGAGCAGTTCTTC,CASSGREYDEQFF
TRBJ1-1,.,TRBV4-2,.,TGTGCCAGCAGCCAAGAATTCGGGGGCGCTTACACTGAAGCTTTCTTT,CASSQEFGGAYTEAFF
TRBJ1-1,.,TRBV30,few,TGTGCCTGGAGTGTACCGAGAGGGGTGAACACTGAAGCTTTCTTT,CAWSVPRGVNTEAFF
TRBJ2-7,.,TRBV7-2,.,TGTGCCACTACGGGACGGTTGGGGTACGAGCAGTACTTC,CATTGRLGYEQYF